These 26 T cell receptor beta chains originate from one sample sequenced in a study of cytomegalovirus exposure and HLA in healthy donors. 13 Jbeta primers and 60 Vbeta primers were used for the PCR. Using immunoSEQ multiplex PCR, the repertoire was profiled, and TCRdb retains in-frame clones only, with some absent. Of around 99,000 clones listed, under 80% are singletons. Sequenced material: PBMCs. The receptors stem from a woman aged 45-65 years in good health and CMV-seropositive.

The chain has TRBV12-5 and TRBJ2-2; a weak D match, TRBD1 (5 bases). The CDR3 covers 19 residues. Per the germline V gene, CDR1 is LGHNT and CDR2 is FRNRAP. Trimming took off 0 bases at V and 3 bases at J, with 20 bases between the two ends. Here the CDR3 DNA reads TGTGCTAGTGGTTTGGTACGCCCCCATGCAGGGCATGACACCGGGGAGCTGTTTTTT. As protein: CASGLVRPHAGHDTGELFF.

The chain couples TRBV5-4 to TRBJ2-1; 10 bases are shared with TRBD2. The length of the CDR3 is 16 residues. Germline loops: CDR1 SGHNT, CDR2 YYREEE (reference sequence). With 3 bases clipped from V and 6 bases from J, the junction kept 9 bases outside the gene matches. This chain's CDR3 is CASSSYTSGNFNEQFF. The CDR3, as DNA: TGTGCCAGCAGCTCCTACACTAGCGGGAATTTCAATGAGCAGTTCTTC.

This clone turned up a few times. This rearrangement joins TRBV6-5 to TRBJ1-1; 7 bases are a match to TRBD1. CDR1 MNHEY and CDR2 SVGAGI come from the germline V gene. CDR3 size: 13 residues. The V gene end was trimmed by 4 bases and the J gene end by 4 bases; junction bases not matched to a gene: 3. In DNA, the CDR3 is TGTGCCAGCAGTTCCACAGGGGCCACTGAAGCTTTCTTT. Its translation is CASSSTGATEAFF.

In the case of this clone: Distinct nucleotide sequences in the sample also encode this CDR3. V and J are TRBV7-9 and TRBJ1-6, with TRBD1 matching 7 bases. Trimming cost V 6 bases and J 7 bases; bases outside gene matches: 21. In germline, CDR1 is SEHNR, CDR2 FQNEAQ (reference sequence). This CDR3 has 19 amino acids. CDR3 sequence reads: CASSPMVTPGGSGNSPLHF. CDR3 DNA sequence: TGTGCCAGCAGTCCGATGGTAACACCAGGGGGTTCGGGCAATTCACCCCTCCACTTT.

This clone was found once. This sequence joins TRBV27 and TRBJ1-6, with D possibly being TRBD1 (6 bases). The CDR3 loop spans 16 amino acids. V was shortened by 5 bases and J by 2 bases, with 13 bases between the two germline ends. CDR1 is MNHEY, CDR2 SMNVEV, per germline (reference sequence). This chain's CDR3 is CASSLGRGAYNSPLHF. For the CDR3, the DNA is TGTGCCAGCAGTCTCGGCAGGGGCGCCTATAATTCACCCCTCCACTTT.

The V call is TRBV5-6, the J call TRBJ2-5; no firm D call. Gene TRBJ2-7 matches the end of the DNA better, so the J call may be wrong. This CDR3 comprises 11 residues. Looked up from germline, CDR1 is SGHDT and CDR2 is YYEEEE. This chain's CDR3 is CASSFTYEQYF. The CDR3 DNA is TGTGCCAGCAGCTTCACCTACGAGCAGTACTTC.

V is TRBV11-2 and J is TRBJ2-1, with D perhaps matching TRBD2 (6 bases). The ends were cut back, 5 bases at V and 8 bases at J, with 16 bases in the middle. In germline, CDR1 is SGHAT, CDR2 FQNNGV. This CDR3 region has 14 residues. The CDR3 region has the DNA TGTGCCAGCAGCCTCGGACCTGGAGGGGATGAGCAGTTCTTC. The encoded protein is CASSLGPGGDEQFF.

This CDR3 is CASSVYGGAETQYF. CDR3 in DNA: TGTGCCAGCAGCGTATATGGGGGGGCAGAGACCCAGTACTTC. The rearrangement links TRBV9 to TRBJ2-5; D might be TRBD2 (7 bases). Per germline, CDR1 SGDLS and CDR2 YYNGEE. Trimming took 1 base from V and 4 from J, leaving 11 bases between them. The length of the CDR3 is 14 residues.

This chain connects TRBV27 to TRBJ1-1; 7 positions agree with TRBD1. CDR1 is MNHEY, CDR2 SMNVEV, per germline (reference sequence). V trimming: 4 bases; J trimming: 1 base; junction bases outside the gene matches: 0. This CDR3 contains 13 residues. The CDR3 sequence is CASSYRGNTEAFF. The DNA of the CDR3 is TGTGCCAGCAGTTACAGGGGGAACACTGAAGCTTTCTTT.

The chain combines TRBV9 with TRBJ1-1, with 8 bases aligning to TRBD1. V shed 2 bases and J 0 bases; nucleotides not matched to a gene: 3. Germline loops: CDR1 SGDLS, CDR2 YYNGEE. CDR3 size: 15 residues. The CDR3 spells CASSVPTGVNTEAFF. The CDR3 DNA reads TGTGCCAGCAGCGTCCCGACAGGGGTGAACACTGAAGCTTTCTTT.

The J gene is TRBJ1-5, the V gene TRBV15, with D perhaps TRBD1 (5 bases). V was pared by 4 bases and J by 0 bases, with 13 bases between. The CDR3 spans 16 residues. Germline V gives CDR1 LNHNV, CDR2 YYDKDF (reference sequence). This CDR3 reads CATSKRGRGSNQPQHF. DNA for the CDR3: TGTGCCACCAGCAAGCGGGGAAGGGGTAGCAATCAGCCCCAGCATTTT. The full variable domain, in which reference TRBV15 and TRBJ1-5 provide the parts outside the CDR3, is DAMVIQNPRYQVTQFGKPVTLSCSQTLNHNVMYWYQQKSSQAPKLLFHYYDKDFNNEADTPDNFQSRRPNTSFCFLDIRSPGLGDTAMYLCATSKRGRGSNQPQHFGDGTRLSIL.

The genes are TRBV6-1 and TRBJ2-5; D perhaps matches TRBD1 (5 bases). The CDR3 has 15 amino acids. The V gene lost 7 bases and the J gene lost 5 bases, with 20 bases spanning the gap. The germline V gene has CDR1 MNHNS and CDR2 SASEGT. This CDR3 reads CASKQAAGLIETQYF. The CDR3 DNA sequence: TGTGCCAGCAAACAGGCCGCCGGGTTGATCGAGACCCAGTACTTC.

This sequence joins TRBV4-1 and TRBJ1-1; D not resolved. Germline V gives CDR1 MGHRA, CDR2 YSYEKL. The CDR3 contains 14 residues. V lost 1 base and J lost 1, with 7 bases in between. The chain's CDR3 is CASSQAVENTEAFF. CDR3 nucleotide sequence: TGCGCCAGCAGCCAAGCGGTAGAGAACACTGAAGCTTTCTTT.

The chain links TRBV5-4 to TRBJ1-1; D may be TRBD1 (6 bases). Between the trimmed V and J ends, which lost 4 bases and 3 bases, there was a span of 13 bases. The CDR3 extends over 14 amino acids. Germline CDR1 SGHNT, CDR2 YYREEE (reference sequence). The CDR3 DNA reads TGTGCCAGCAGCGATCAGGGGAGGGACACTGAAGCTTTCTTT. Its protein is CASSDQGRDTEAFF.

The CDR3 reads CASSIGENTGELFF. The CDR3 coding sequence is TGTGCCAGCAGCATCGGAGAGAACACCGGGGAGCTGTTTTTT. The V call is TRBV5-4, the J call TRBJ2-2; no clear D gene. The CDR3 length is 14 residues. Germline loops: CDR1 SGHNT, CDR2 YYREEE (reference sequence). Trimming stripped 4 bases from V and 1 base from J, with 8 bases between.

The gene calls are TRBV15 and TRBJ2-5, with D possibly matching TRBD1 (5 bases). The J call may be in error: the DNA end matches TRBJ2-7 better. CDR3 length equals 14 residues. Germline V gene sequence: CDR1 LNHNV, CDR2 YYDKDF (reference sequence). The CDR3 nucleotides read TGTGCCACCAGCAGAGATGAAGGGGATTACGAGCAGTACTTC. It is translated as CATSRDEGDYEQYF.

The rearrangement uses TRBV4-1 and TRBJ2-7; 9 positions match TRBD2. Germline-derived CDR1 and CDR2 are MGHRA and YSYEKL. This CDR3 has 16 amino acids. The V gene end was trimmed by 6 bases and the J gene end by 3 bases; junction bases not matched to a gene: 12. Written as DNA, the CDR3 is TGCGCCAGCAGTTCTTCAGCTAGCGGGGATTTCTACGAGCAGTACTTC. Residues: CASSSSASGDFYEQYF.

V gene TRBV5-6 combines with J gene TRBJ2-5, with 8 bases matching TRBD2. V lost 0 bases and J lost 4; bases outside the gene matches: 5. This CDR3 contains 15 residues. Germline CDR1 and CDR2: SGHDT and YYEEEE. In DNA form, the CDR3 reads TGTGCCAGCAGCTTGGGGGGACTAGGGGGAGAGACCCAGTACTTC. It encodes CASSLGGLGGETQYF. The full variable domain, completed using reference TRBV5-6 and TRBJ2-5, is DAGVTQSPTHLIKTRGQQVTLRCSPKSGHDTVSWYQQALGQGPQFIFQYYEEEERQRGNFPDRFSGHQFPNYSSELNVNALLLGDSALYLCASSLGGLGGETQYFGPGTRLLVL.

This chain uses TRBV7-3 with TRBJ2-1; 8 positions match TRBD2. Germline V lookup: CDR1 SGHTA, CDR2 FQGTGA. With V trimmed by 5 bases and J by 8 bases, 8 bases remained unmatched. CDR3 length equals 14 residues. The CDR3 DNA reads TGTGCCAGCAGCCGGCTAGCGGGTACCCATGAGCAGTTCTTC. Encoded protein: CASSRLAGTHEQFF. Full variable domain (outside the CDR3, taken from reference TRBV7-3 and TRBJ2-1): GAGVSQTPSNKVTEKGKYVELRCDPISGHTALYWYRQSLGQGPEFLIYFQGTGAADDSGLPNDRFFAVRPEGSVSTLKIQRTERGDSAVYLCASSRLAGTHEQFFGPGTRLTVL.

This sequence joins TRBV19 and TRBJ1-3; D call uncertain. This CDR3 has 14 amino acids. The germline V gene has CDR1 LNHDA and CDR2 SQIVND (reference sequence). V was shortened by 8 bases and J by 0 bases, with 11 bases between the two germline ends. The CDR3 DNA reads as TGTGCCAGTGGAGGCGTCTACTCTGGAAACACCATATATTTT. Protein product: CASGGVYSGNTIYF.

This clone showed up just once. CDR3 DNA sequence: TGTGCCAGCCGACAGGGGGGACAAGAGCAGTACTTC. This sequence encodes CASRQGGQEQYF. This chain links TRBV6-1 with TRBJ2-7; TRBD1 agrees at 9 bases. Germline V gene data show CDR1 as MNHNS and CDR2 as SASEGT. The J segment lost 7 bases and the V segment lost 8 bases, leaving 6 bases of the junction unmatched. The CDR3 extends over 12 amino acids.

The V gene is TRBV7-2, the J gene TRBJ1-1, with D hard to call. Trimming cost V 5 bases and J 1 base, with 11 bases left between them. The CDR3 contains 14 residues. Germline V gene sequence: CDR1 SGHTA, CDR2 FQGNSA. The CDR3 reads CASSPRSANTEAFF. The DNA for the CDR3 is TGTGCCAGCAGCCCGAGAAGTGCGAACACTGAAGCTTTCTTT.

V usage is TRBV11-2 and J usage is TRBJ2-1, with TRBD2 matching 7 bases. Losses at the gene ends were 7 bases for V and 8 bases for J; bases not matched to a gene: 8. The CDR3 is 13 amino acids. Germline V gene lookup returns CDR1 SGHAT and CDR2 FQNNGV. The CDR3 DNA follows: TGTGCCAGCACCCAGACTAGCACATATGAGCAGTTCTTC. This encodes CASTQTSTYEQFF.

The chain employs TRBV7-2 and TRBJ1-1; 7 nucleotides match TRBD1. Germline V gene data show CDR1 as SGHTA and CDR2 as FQGNSA. The length of the CDR3 is 14 residues. V trimming: 2 bases; J trimming: 3 bases; junction bases outside the gene matches: 3. CDR3 nucleotides: TGTGCCAGCAGCTTAATTGACAGGGACACTGAAGCTTTCTTT. This gives the protein CASSLIDRDTEAFF.

The chain carries TRBV11-1 and TRBJ2-4; D possibly corresponds to TRBD2 (6 bases). The CDR3 runs 13 residues. V lost 5 bases, J lost 8 bases, and 13 bases lay in between. From germline, CDR1 is SGHAT and CDR2 FQDESV (reference sequence). CDR3: CASSLGGQDIQYF. For the CDR3, the DNA is TGTGCCAGCAGCCTGGGGGGTCAAGACATTCAGTACTTC.

This CDR3 reads CASSPGQGYNEQFF. The CDR3 bases are TGTGCCAGCAGCCCGGGACAGGGGTACAATGAGCAGTTCTTC. The genes are TRBV7-2 and TRBJ2-1, with 10 positions matching TRBD1. CDR1 is SGHTA, CDR2 FQGNSA, per germline. Trimming at V came to 5 bases and at J to 4 bases, leaving 2 bases not matched to a gene. The CDR3 consists of 14 residues.